A selection of T cell receptor beta chains follows, all from one sample in a study of tumor and adjacent non-tumor tissue in lung cancer. TCRdb re-derived calls from the multiplex PCR reads in MiXCR, one entry per CDR3 protein. This table has 44,000 or so distinct CDR3 sequences, 60% to 70% appearing once. Material: distant non-tumor lung tissue. These receptor sequences come from a middle-aged woman with non-small cell lung cancer. CDR3s include the opening cysteine and the closing phenylalanine or tryptophan. D genes are given only for firm matches. A clone size is listed for some rows: how often the clone was seen (once, few, many), or a class if it is expanded.

size | J | V | D | length | DNA | CDR3
. | TRBJ2-1 | TRBV6-2/TRBV6-3 | TRBD2 | 15 | TGTGCCTGCAGTTACTCGACCGCGGGGGGAAACGAGCAGTTCTTC | CACSYSTAGGNEQFF
. | TRBJ1-6 | TRBV7-9 | . | 14 | TGTGCCAGCAGATCGGACGGCGGAAATTCAGCCCTCCACTTT | CASRSDGGNSALHF
few | TRBJ1-1 | TRBV5-1 | . | 14 | TGCGCCAGCAGCCCCGCTGGGCGGTACACTGAAGCTTTCTTT | CASSPAGRYTEAFF
large | TRBJ1-5 | TRBV10-3 | . | 13 | TGTGCCATCAGTGAATCGGGAAGCATGTCCCAGCATTTT | CAISESGSMSQHF
once | TRBJ2-1 | TRBV12-3/TRBV12-4 | TRBD2 | 15 | TGCACCAGCAGTTCCAGCGGGGCCTCCTACAATGAACAGTTCTTC | CTSSSSGASYNEQFF
. | TRBJ2-6 | TRBV11-2 | . | 16 | TGTGCCAGCAGCTGGTCAGACCTCTCTGGGGAAAATGTCCTGACTTTC | CASSWSDLSGENVLTF
many | TRBJ2-1 | TRBV29-1 | . | 14 | TGCAGCACGAACTTACTAAACTCCTACAATGAGCAGTTCTTC | CSTNLLNSYNEQFF
many | TRBJ2-5 | TRBV11-2 | . | 12 | TGTGCCAGCAGGGAGAATCAAGAGACCCAGTACTTC | CASRENQETQYF
. | TRBJ2-7 | TRBV12-3/TRBV12-4 | . | 13 | TGTGCCAGCACCTTAGGGCAGGAATACGAGCAGTACTTC | CASTLGQEYEQYF
. | TRBJ1-1 | TRBV6-5 | TRBD1 | 18 | TGTGCCAACAGTTACTCGAGGGGGCAGGCTAAGCGGAACACCGAAGCTTTCTTT | CANSYSRGQAKRNTEAFF
. | TRBJ2-1 | TRBV7-6 | TRBD2 | 15 | TGTGCCAGCAGCCGGACTAGCGACTCCTACAATGAGCAGTTCTTC | CASSRTSDSYNEQFF
. | TRBJ1-5 | TRBV6-1 | . | 14 | TGTGCCAGCAGTGGGACCGAGCACGGGGCGCCCCAGCACTTT | CASSGTEHGAPQHF
. | TRBJ2-1 | TRBV5-6 | . | 12 | TGTGCCAGCAGTCCGAATCGGAACAGGGAGTTCTTC | CASSPNRNREFF
. | TRBJ2-7 | TRBV25-1 | . | 12 | TGTGTCAGCAGTGCTAGTGGGGACGAGCAGTACTTC | CVSSASGDEQYF
many | TRBJ1-1 | TRBV11-2 | . | 12 | TGTGCCAGCAGCAGTTCGGGGTCTGAAGCTTTCTTT | CASSSSGSEAFF
many | TRBJ2-6 | TRBV20-1 | . | 14 | TGCAGTGCCATATTCCTCCGTGGGGCCAACGTCCTGACTTTC | CSAIFLRGANVLTF
. | TRBJ2-7 | TRBV6-5 | . | 15 | TGTGCCAACAGTTACGGGGGAGGAGGCTCCTACGGGCAGTACTTC | CANSYGGGGSYGQYF
once | TRBJ1-3 | TRBV6-6 | . | 16 | TGTGCCAGCGGTTACGGCGATCGGGGGATTGGAAACACCATATATTTT | CASGYGDRGIGNTIYF
. | TRBJ2-5 | TRBV12-5 | . | 15 | TGTGCTAGTGGTTTTTGGGGGCCCGGGGAGGAGAGTCAGTACTTC | CASGFWGPGEESQYF
. | TRBJ2-7 | TRBV4-1 | . | 18 | TGCGCCAGAAGCCCAGGATCGTTTGGCGGCACGGATCTTCCCGAGCAGTACTTC | CARSPGSFGGTDLPEQYF
. | TRBJ2-3 | TRBV29-1 | . | 12 | TGCATCCCAAGCTTCGGGGCAGATACGCAGTATTTC | CIPSFGADTQYF
. | TRBJ2-1 | TRBV6-5 | TRBD2 | 14 | TGTGTCAGCCGATGGACTAGCGGGGACCGTGAGCAGTTCTTC | CVSRWTSGDREQFF
many | TRBJ2-7 | TRBV29-1 | . | 12 | TGCAGCGTTGAAGAGGGGGTTCGGGAGCAGTACTTC | CSVEEGVREQYF
. | TRBJ2-7 | TRBV5-6 | . | 15 | TGTGCCAGCAGTCCTAGACTATCGGGGGACTACGAGCAGTACTTC | CASSPRLSGDYEQYF
many | TRBJ1-2 | TRBV30 | . | 12 | TGTGCCTGGAATGGCGGATGGGATGGCTACACCTTC | CAWNGGWDGYTF
. | TRBJ2-2 | TRBV12-3/TRBV12-4 | . | 15 | TGTGCCAGCAGTTTATTGGGAACGAACATCGGGGAGCTGTTTTTT | CASSLLGTNIGELFF
once | TRBJ2-3 | TRBV10-1 | . | 13 | TGTGGCAGCAGTGATTTCAGCGCAGATACGCAATATTTT | CGSSDFSADTQYF
many | TRBJ1-3 | TRBV30 | TRBD1 | 14 | TGTGCCTGGAGTGTCGCAGGGGGCGACCACACCATATATTTT | CAWSVAGGDHTIYF
. | TRBJ2-3 | TRBV11-2 | . | 14 | TGTGCCAACAGCCCGCTAAGCGCGACAGATATGCAGTATTTT | CANSPLSATDMQYF
many | TRBJ2-6 | TRBV10-2 | . | 15 | TGCGCCAGCCAGGCCCCAAATTCTGGGGCCAACGTCCTGACTTTC | CASQAPNSGANVLTF
many | TRBJ1-6 | TRBV20-1 | . | 15 | TGCAGTGCTAGAGATCAAGTCCTTCTTAATTCACCCCTCCACTTT | CSARDQVLLNSPLHF
many | TRBJ2-1 | TRBV5-1 | . | 12 | TGCGCCAGCAGCCTGGGGAGGAATGAGCAGTTCTTC | CASSLGRNEQFF
. | TRBJ2-1 | TRBV6-6 | . | 13 | TGTGCCAACAGAGGAGAGGGAATGGATGAGCAGTTCTTC | CANRGEGMDEQFF
. | TRBJ2-3 | TRBV6-4 | . | 15 | TGTGCCAGCAGTGACTCGGGCAGGGCCACAGATACGCAGTATTTT | CASSDSGRATDTQYF
. | TRBJ2-5 | TRBV13 | TRBD2 | 15 | TGTGCCAGCACCTTAAGGGGACTAGCGGAAGAGACCCAGTACTTC | CASTLRGLAEETQYF
many | TRBJ2-7 | TRBV4-1 | . | 16 | TGCGCCAGCAGCCAAGAACCCGGAGGTTTTGAGTACGAGCAGTACTTC | CASSQEPGGFEYEQYF
. | TRBJ2-1 | TRBV29-1 | . | 17 | TGCAGAGTTGGTGGGGGAGGGGGAGCCTATAACTACAATGAGCAGTTCTTC | CRVGGGGGAYNYNEQFF
. | TRBJ1-1 | TRBV30 | . | 13 | TGTGCCGGACGAACTGGGGGCGGCACTGAAGCTTTCTTT | CAGRTGGGTEAFF
few | TRBJ1-6 | TRBV9 | TRBD1 | 15 | TGTGCCAGCAGCGTAGTAGACAGGGGAGGCTCACCCCTCCACTTT | CASSVVDRGGSPLHF
. | TRBJ2-3 | TRBV6-1 | . | 13 | TGTACCAGTAGTGAAGGGACTCCAGATACGCAGTATTTT | CTSSEGTPDTQYF
. | TRBJ2-7 | TRBV12-3/TRBV12-4 | . | 13 | TGTGGCAGCAGATTGACAGACTCCTACGAGCAGTACTTC | CGSRLTDSYEQYF
. | TRBJ1-2 | TRBV5-6 | TRBD1 | 13 | TGTGACAGCAGCCGGGGACAGGACTATGGCTACATCTTC | CDSSRGQDYGYIF
. | TRBJ2-7 | TRBV7-9 | . | 15 | TGTGTCAGCAGCAGGGGCTCAGGCCCAGACTACGAGCAGTACTTC | CVSSRGSGPDYEQYF
many | TRBJ2-2 | TRBV12-3/TRBV12-4 | . | 11 | TGTGCCAGCAGGCGTACCGGGGAGCTGTTTTTT | CASRRTGELFF
. | TRBJ2-1 | TRBV11-2 | TRBD2 | 12 | TGTTCCAGCAGCCTAGAGGGAACTAGCGGGGTCTTC | CSSSLEGTSGVF
once | TRBJ1-6 | TRBV6-5 | TRBD1 | 15 | TGTGCCAGCGGTGGGCGGACAGGGAGACGGTCACCCCTATACTTT | CASGGRTGRRSPLYF
. | TRBJ2-1 | TRBV14 | TRBD2 | 21 | TGTGCCAGCAGCCAAGGCCCCCGCCCGGGACTATCGAAAGGCTCCTATAATGAGCAGTTCTTC | CASSQGPRPGLSKGSYNEQFF
. | TRBJ2-1 | TRBV11-3 | . | 16 | TGTGGCAGCAGCGATCGGGGACTTGCGGCCAACAATGAGCAGTTCTTC | CGSSDRGLAANNEQFF
many | TRBJ1-4 | TRBV7-9 | . | 16 | TGTGCCAGCAGCGCCGGAAAGGGCGTTCGGTATGAAAAACTGTTTTTT | CASSAGKGVRYEKLFF
. | TRBJ2-2 | TRBV6-6 | TRBD1 | 15 | TGTGCCAGCAAGGCGCGACAGGGTACCACCGGGGAACTGTTTTTT | CASKARQGTTGELFF
. | TRBJ1-1 | TRBV30 | TRBD1 | 12 | TGTGCTTGGACTAGGGACAGCGCGGAAGCTTGCTTT | CAWTRDSAEACF
. | TRBJ2-7 | TRBV5-6 | . | 11 | TGTGTCAGCCTCGGGCCCTACGAGCAGTACTTC | CVSLGPYEQYF
many | TRBJ2-5 | TRBV10-2 | . | 13 | TGCGCCAGCGGACGGGACTTACAAGAGACCCAGTACTTC | CASGRDLQETQYF
. | TRBJ2-3 | TRBV11-2 | . | 14 | TGTGTCAGCAGCCCTCTAAGCGCTGCAGATAGGCAATATTTT | CVSSPLSAADRQYF
. | TRBJ2-6 | TRBV11-2 | . | 16 | TGTACCAGCAGCTGGTCAGACCCTTCTGGGGCCAACGTCCTGACTTTC | CTSSWSDPSGANVLTF
. | TRBJ2-7 | TRBV5-1 | . | 16 | TGCGCCAGCAGCTTTTTCTACGGGACTGGCGGAGGGCCTCAGTACTTC | CASSFFYGTGGGPQYF
. | TRBJ2-3 | TRBV29-1 | TRBD1 | 17 | TGCAGCGTTGAAACCTTTCGACAGGGTCTTAGCACAGATACGCAGTATTTT | CSVETFRQGLSTDTQYF